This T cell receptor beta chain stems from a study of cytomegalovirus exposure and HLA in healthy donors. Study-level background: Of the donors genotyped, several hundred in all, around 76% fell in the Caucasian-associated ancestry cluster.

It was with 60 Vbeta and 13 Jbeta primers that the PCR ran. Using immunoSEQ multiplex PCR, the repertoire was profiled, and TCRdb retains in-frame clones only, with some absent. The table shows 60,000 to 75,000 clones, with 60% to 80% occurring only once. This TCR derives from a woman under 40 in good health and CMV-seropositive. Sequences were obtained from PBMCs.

The CDR3 reads CASSGDSNQPQHF. Written as DNA, the CDR3 is TGTGCCAGCAGTGGGGACAGTAATCAGCCCCAGCATTTT. The chain links TRBV28 to TRBJ1-5; TRBD1 matches at 7 bases. Trimming took 5 bases from V and 4 from J; bases not matched to a gene: 2. Germline CDR1 is MDHEN and CDR2 is SYDVKM. The CDR3 loop spans 13 amino acids.